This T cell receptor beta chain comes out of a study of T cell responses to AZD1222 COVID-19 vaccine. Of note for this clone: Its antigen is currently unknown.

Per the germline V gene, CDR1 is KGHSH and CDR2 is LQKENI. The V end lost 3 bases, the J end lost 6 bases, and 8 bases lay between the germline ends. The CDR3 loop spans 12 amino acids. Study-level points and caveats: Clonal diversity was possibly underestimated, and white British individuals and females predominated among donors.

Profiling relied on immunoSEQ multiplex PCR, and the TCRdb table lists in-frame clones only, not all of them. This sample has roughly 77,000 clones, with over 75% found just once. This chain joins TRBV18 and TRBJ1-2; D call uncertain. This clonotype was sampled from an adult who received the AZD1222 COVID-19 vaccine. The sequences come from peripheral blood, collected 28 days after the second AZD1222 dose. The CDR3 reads CASSPQSDGYTF. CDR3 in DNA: TGTGCCAGCTCACCTCAGTCTGATGGCTACACCTTC.